A single T cell receptor beta chain is shown here with its context. Its specificity is unknown. Between the trimmed V and J ends, which lost 2 bases and 2 bases, there was a span of 7 bases. The CDR3 has 13 residues. Germline V gene lookup returns CDR1 MGHRA and CDR2 YSYEKL. This sample is part of a study of fetal regulatory T cell absence and autoimmunity. Sequenced by immunoSEQ multiplex PCR; TCRdb stores in-frame clones only, minus some. The repertoire holds around 100,000 clones, with around 72% as singletons. General study findings and limits: TRB gene family usage was broadly similar in cord blood and pancreas.

This chain uses TRBV4-1 with TRBJ2-7; tentative D call: TRBD1 (6 bases). The sample comprised pancreas tissue. This TCR came from a male donor with IPEX syndrome. The CDR3 loop is CASSQRDTYEQYF. CDR3 in DNA: TGCGCCAGCAGCCAAAGGGACACCTACGAGCAGTACTTC.